The sequence of this T cell receptor beta chain was determined in a study of CD8 T cells in ankylosing spondylitis. Study results and caveats: Matched synovial fluid from ankylosing spondylitis patients was reported to be enriched for disease-linked clones. Characteristic of ankylosing spondylitis blood, it appeared, was a TCR beta motif comprising eight highly homologous variants. In the blood and synovial fluid of reactive arthritis, some motif variants had been previously reported.

Molecular-barcoded quantitative 5'-RACE produced these TCR beta libraries. Each CDR3 protein is one row after TCRdb ran MiXCR on the 5' RACE reads. The sample contains roughly 230,000 distinct CDR3 sequences, over 15% of which appear only once. This clonotype was observed a handful of times. Its antigen is currently unknown. The CDR3 covers 19 residues. Sequences were obtained from blood, either unsorted or a sorted T cell fraction (not recorded which). This sequence joins TRBV21-1 and TRBJ2-7; no DNA check was done on the table's D call, TRBD1. TRBV21-1 is described as a pseudogene. This receptor was taken from a male donor with ankylosing spondylitis or in good health (not recorded which). The CDR3 sequence: CASSKGVGDCIAPGYEQYF. Here the CDR3 DNA reads TGTGCCAGCAGCAAAGGGGTTGGGGACTGCATCGCTCCCGGCTACGAGCAGTACTTC.